Listed below are T cell receptor beta chains from one sample, sequenced in a study of blood T cells in healthy people across ages. TCRdb independently ran MiXCR on the 5' RACE reads; one entry per CDR3 protein. Of around 1,700,000 distinct CDR3 sequences in the sample, roughly 30% are singletons; the top ten hold roughly 8.2%. Material: blood. The receptor set was obtained from a woman in her twenties or thirties in good health. Both conserved end residues are part of each CDR3. The order of the fields is clone size, J gene, D gene, V gene, CDR3 DNA, CDR3 protein. The D gene is left open where the match is weak. The size entry is marked missing in some rows and otherwise reads once, few, many or a size class.

NA,TRBJ2-7,NA,TRBV5-1,TGCGCCAGCAGCACCGGGGGCCAGCGCTCCTACGAGCAGTACTTC,CASSTGGQRSYEQYF
NA,TRBJ2-3,TRBD2,TRBV4-1,TGCGCCAGCAGCCAAAGCTCCGGGGGGAACACAGATACGCGGTATTTT,CASSQSSGGNTDTRYF
few,TRBJ2-1,TRBD2,TRBV5-1,TGCGCCAGCAGCGGAGCGGGGGCGTTCTACAATGAGCAGTTCTTC,CASSGAGAFYNEQFF
many,TRBJ2-4,TRBD2,TRBV6-6,TGTGCCAGCAGTTTACCGCGGGAGGGCGGAAACATTCAGTACTTC,CASSLPREGGNIQYF
NA,TRBJ2-7,NA,TRBV5-1,TGCGCCAGCAGCTTCCCCCAGGGGAACAGCTACGAGCAGTACTTC,CASSFPQGNSYEQYF
NA,TRBJ2-3,NA,TRBV9,TGTGCCAGCAGCGTTCACACAGGGAGCACAGATACGCAGTATTTT,CASSVHTGSTDTQYF
many,TRBJ2-7,TRBD1,TRBV29-1,TGCATCGCCAGGACAGGCTCCTCCTACGAGCAGTACTTC,CIARTGSSYEQYF
NA,TRBJ2-7,NA,TRBV5-5,TGTGCCAGCAGCGTCGCGGGGAGACTCTCCTACGAGCAGTACTTC,CASSVAGRLSYEQYF
NA,TRBJ2-3,TRBD2,TRBV29-1,TGCAGCGTTGTCCCTAGCGGGGGGGCCCCAGATACGCAGTATTTT,CSVVPSGGAPDTQYF
NA,TRBJ1-2,NA,TRBV12-3/TRBV12-4,TGTGCCAGCGGCACGGACGGACTCTATGGCTACACCTTC,CASGTDGLYGYTF